A single sample gave rise to the 32 T cell receptor beta chains below, sequenced in a study of blood T cells in healthy people across ages. A second PCR, run for 7 to 11 cycles, used a sample-barcoded 5' primer plus a J-beta primer mix. TCRdb passed the 5' RACE reads through MiXCR, listing each CDR3 protein once. The sample includes about 1.8 million distinct CDR3 sequences, around half of them seen just once. Sequencing was done on a sample of blood. These receptors all come from a middle-aged woman in good health.

The chain employs TRBV5-1 and TRBJ2-1; 9 positions agree with TRBD1. The CDR3 totals 13 residues. Germline assignment: CDR1 SGHRS and CDR2 YFSETQ. V dropped 5 bases and J dropped 8; count of bases not matched to a gene: 5. CDR3 sequence: CASSLGTGYEQFF. As DNA, the CDR3 is TGCGCCAGCAGTTTAGGGACAGGGTATGAGCAGTTCTTC.

The rearrangement uses TRBV20-1 and TRBJ2-5; TRBD2 matches 7 bases. The CDR3 totals 14 residues. The germline CDR1 and CDR2 sequences are DFQATT and SNEGSKA (reference sequence). V was pared by 4 bases and J by 5 bases, with 10 bases of the junction left unmatched. CDR3 in DNA: TGCAGTGCTAAATCGGGGGGTGCCGGGGAGACCCAGTACTTC. It encodes CSAKSGGAGETQYF.

The V gene is TRBV6-5, the J gene TRBJ2-1; D not resolved. V shed 7 bases and J shed 10 bases, with 14 bases lying between them. The CDR3 runs 12 residues. Germline V gene lookup returns CDR1 MNHEY and CDR2 SVGAGI. The CDR3 DNA is TGTGCCAGCACCACGGACGGCGCCGAGCAGTTCTTC. Protein: CASTTDGAEQFF.

This clonotype came up many times. The J gene is TRBJ2-7, the V gene TRBV6-1; no clear D. Germline loops: CDR1 MNHNS, CDR2 SASEGT. Trimming cost V 1 base and J 1 base, with 11 bases left between them. The CDR3 sequence is 15 residues long. The CDR3 loop is CASSEGGLPSYEQYF. DNA of the CDR3: TGTGCCAGCAGTGAAGGGGGTCTTCCTTCCTACGAGCAGTACTTC.

This chain connects TRBV4-3 to TRBJ1-1; D is unclear. CDR1 LGHNA and CDR2 YSLEER come from the germline V gene. V was trimmed by 4 bases and J by 3 bases, leaving 12 bases between them. The CDR3 runs 14 residues. As DNA, the CDR3 is TGCGCCAGCAGCCTCGAAACTAGTTACACTGAAGCTTTCTTT. Residues: CASSLETSYTEAFF.

The chain links TRBV28 to TRBJ2-1; 10 bases fit TRBD1. Losses at the gene ends were 7 bases for V and 4 bases for J; bases not matched to a gene: 7. Per the germline V gene, CDR1 is MDHEN and CDR2 is SYDVKM. This CDR3 has 15 residues. Here the CDR3 DNA reads TGTGCCAGCAACATGGGACAGGGGCCTTACAATGAGCAGTTCTTC. This gives the protein CASNMGQGPYNEQFF.

CDR3 amino acids: CASSNGVYRYF. In DNA form, the CDR3 reads TGTGCCAGCAGCAACGGGGTTTACCGGTACTTC. The J gene is TRBJ2-7, the V gene TRBV6-5; D is perhaps TRBD2 (5 bases). This CDR3 contains 11 residues. Trimming pared 6 bases from V and 12 bases from J, leaving 15 bases between. Germline V lookup: CDR1 MNHEY, CDR2 SVGAGI.

This clonotype was recorded a few times. CDR3 in DNA: TGTGCCACCAGCAGAGATCCCGGGGCAACTGGGGCCAACGTCCTGACTTTC. It encodes CATSRDPGATGANVLTF. This chain uses TRBV15 with TRBJ2-6; tentatively, D is TRBD1 or TRBD2 (5 bases each). CDR3 length: 17 residues. Germline V gives CDR1 LNHNV, CDR2 YYDKDF (reference sequence). V was cut by 0 bases and J by 2 bases, with 11 bases left in between.

J is TRBJ1-1 and V is TRBV29-1, with 8 bases aligning to TRBD1. The ends lost 7 bases at V and 9 bases at J; junction bases unmatched: 10. Germline V gives CDR1 SQVTM, CDR2 ANQGSEA. The CDR3 runs 12 residues. CDR3: CSAGTGGSKAFF. DNA for the CDR3: TGCAGCGCCGGGACAGGCGGCTCTAAAGCTTTCTTT.

This clonotype appeared a few times. The chain couples TRBV20-1 to TRBJ2-3; the match to TRBD2 covers 7 bases. The CDR3 covers 15 residues. Losses at the gene ends were 1 base for V and 2 bases for J; bases not matched to a gene: 6. Germline-derived CDR1 and CDR2 are DFQATT and SNEGSKA (reference sequence). Written as DNA, the CDR3 is TGCAGTGCTAGAGCAGGGAGGGGCCACACAGATACGCAGTATTTT. This sequence encodes CSARAGRGHTDTQYF.

The chain employs TRBV7-6 and TRBJ2-3; D gene unclear. Germline V gives CDR1 SGHVS, CDR2 FNYEAQ. V lost 1 base, J lost 2 bases, and 13 bases lay in between. The CDR3 extends over 16 amino acids. The CDR3 DNA follows: TGTGCCAGCAGCTTAGATTCTCGGACCTCCACAGATACGCAGTATTTT. Translating it yields CASSLDSRTSTDTQYF.

The rearrangement links TRBV7-3 to TRBJ2-6, with 7 nucleotides matching TRBD1. CDR1 SGHTA and CDR2 FQGTGA come from the germline V gene. This CDR3 is built from 17 residues. Trimming at V came to 5 bases and at J to 2 bases, leaving 9 bases not matched to a gene. CDR3 nucleotide sequence: TGTGCCAGCAGCCTACAACAGGGGCTTGCTGGGGCCAACGTCCTGACTTTC. Translated: CASSLQQGLAGANVLTF.

This clonotype was picked up many times. The V gene is TRBV11-1, the J gene TRBJ2-5; D possibly corresponds to TRBD2 (6 bases). The CDR3 runs 15 residues. With 1 base removed from V and 5 bases from J, the gap between germline ends came to 14 bases. Per germline, CDR1 SGHAT and CDR2 FQDESV (reference sequence). CDR3 loop: CASSLVGGAAETQYF. CDR3 in DNA: TGTGCCAGCAGCTTAGTCGGGGGTGCAGCGGAGACCCAGTACTTC.

V gene TRBV5-1 combines with J gene TRBJ1-2; 7 positions match TRBD1. Germline V gene data show CDR1 as SGHRS and CDR2 as YFSETQ. The V and J ends lost 1 base and 6 bases, in that order; junction bases with no gene match: 6. The CDR3 contains 14 residues. CDR3 in DNA: TGCGCCAGCAGCTTGATCAGGGGGGCGCATGGCTACACCTTC. Translation: CASSLIRGAHGYTF.

This clonotype is a singleton in its sample. The genes are TRBV5-1 and TRBJ2-2; 9 nucleotides align to TRBD1. CDR1 is SGHRS, CDR2 YFSETQ, per germline. The CDR3 runs to 16 residues. V lost 3 bases and J lost 2; bases outside the gene matches: 5. The CDR3 DNA reads as TGCGCCAGCAGCTCGGACAGGGGAGTTAACACCGGGGAGCTGTTTTTT. This gives the protein CASSSDRGVNTGELFF.

The chain carries TRBV7-2 and TRBJ2-4, with TRBD1 identical over 9 bases. The DNA end is more similar to TRBJ2-7, so the J call may be wrong. The CDR3 is 16 amino acids. In germline, CDR1 is SGHTA, CDR2 FQGNSA. The CDR3 DNA reads TGTGCCAGCAGCTTAGTAGGGACAGGGAAGTCCTACGAGCAGTACTTC. Translating it yields CASSLVGTGKSYEQYF.

The chain's CDR3 is CASNLGQYEQYF. The DNA of the CDR3 is TGTGCCAGCAACCTAGGGCAGTACGAGCAGTACTTC. The chain employs TRBV12-3 or TRBV12-4 and TRBJ2-7, with no clear D. The CDR3 is 12 amino acids. V dropped 7 bases and J dropped 4 bases, with 11 bases sitting between them.

This clonotype was picked up one time. This chain links TRBV20-1 with TRBJ1-5; D is perhaps TRBD1 (6 bases). This CDR3 has 12 amino acids. Germline values: CDR1 DFQATT, CDR2 SNEGSKA (reference sequence). Deletions cut 6 bases from V and 7 bases from J, with 13 bases between. The CDR3 protein is CSAQQGSQPQHF. For the CDR3, the DNA is TGCAGTGCCCAACAGGGCTCCCAGCCCCAGCATTTT.

The CDR3 spells CASSKSLDGEQYF. The CDR3 bases are TGTGCCAGCAGCAAAAGTCTGGACGGAGAGCAGTACTTC. This chain joins TRBV21-1 and TRBJ2-7. TRBV21-1 is shown as a pseudogene. This CDR3 comprises 13 residues.

This clonotype has just a few counts. The chain joins TRBV20-1 to TRBJ2-1; unclear D gene. Germline CDR1 DFQATT, CDR2 SNEGSKA (reference sequence). The CDR3 runs 13 residues. Trimming stripped 6 bases from V and 4 bases from J, with 13 bases between. The CDR3 nucleotides are TGCAGTGCCCGCCCTCCTGGGTACAATGAGCAGTTCTTC. Its translation is CSARPPGYNEQFF.

As for this clonotype: This may stem from a read error, because a much larger clone lies one nucleotide away. This chain links TRBV6-4 with TRBJ2-3, with 8 bases that match TRBD2. There are 14 residues in the CDR3. Germline V lookup: CDR1 MRHNA, CDR2 SNTAGT. J lost 1 base, V lost 6 bases, and 3 bases had no gene match. CDR3 in DNA: TGTGCCAGCAGGGAAGCGGGGGGCACAGATACGCAGTATTTT. Its protein is CASREAGGTDTQYF.

This clonotype was observed a handful of times. The rearrangement links TRBV13 to TRBJ1-4; D remains unclear. The ends were cut back, 5 bases at V and 4 bases at J, with 17 bases in the middle. The germline gives CDR1 PRHDT, CDR2 FYEKMQ (reference sequence). This CDR3 has 16 residues. CDR3 nucleotides: TGTGCCAGCAGCCTACGACGAACGGGATTTAATGAAAAACTGTTTTTT. Its protein product is CASSLRRTGFNEKLFF.

In its sample, this clonotype was seen a few times. The chain has TRBV20-1 and TRBJ1-5, with D tentatively TRBD1 (6 bases). The V end lost 5 bases, the J end lost 5 bases, and 13 bases lay between the germline ends. Germline values: CDR1 DFQATT, CDR2 SNEGSKA (reference sequence). The CDR3 totals 13 residues. CDR3 residues: CSASQGKDQPQHF. The DNA of the CDR3 is TGCAGTGCTTCCCAGGGGAAGGATCAGCCCCAGCATTTT.

This clonotype was seen many times. An end of the junction does not agree with germline; a read error may underlie this. The chain is built from TRBV5-1 and TRBJ2-3; D uncertain. The CDR3 extends over 14 amino acids. From germline, CDR1 is SGHRS and CDR2 YFSETQ. The CDR3 DNA follows: TGTGCCAGCAGCTTAGTACTATCAACAGATACGCAGTATTTT. Its protein is CASSLVLSTDTQYF.

The chain carries TRBV29-1 and TRBJ1-1, with a tentative D call TRBD1 (6 bases). CDR1 is SQVTM and CDR2 is ANQGSEA in the germline V gene. Trimming removed 3 bases from V and 3 bases from J, with 11 bases in between. The CDR3 consists of 13 residues. CDR3 DNA sequence: TGCAGCGTTGATGTGACAGGCGACACTGAAGCTTTCTTT. Amino acids: CSVDVTGDTEAFF.

The rearrangement links TRBV10-2 to TRBJ2-3; 13 nucleotides match TRBD2. The CDR3 extends over 20 amino acids. V dropped 0 bases and J dropped 2; count of bases not matched to a gene: 11. From germline, CDR1 is WSHSY and CDR2 SAAADI. CDR3 in amino acids: CASSESLTSGGPVHTDTQYF. The CDR3 DNA follows: TGCGCCAGCAGTGAGTCTTTGACTAGCGGGGGGCCCGTGCACACAGATACGCAGTATTTT.

This clonotype has only one observation. CDR3 nucleotide sequence: TGTGCCAGCAGCGCGACAAGGTACGGCTACACCTTC. Encoded protein: CASSATRYGYTF. The V and J genes are TRBV6-2 or TRBV6-3 and TRBJ1-2; D unclear. V lost 6 bases, J lost 8 bases, and 13 bases lay in between. The CDR3 extends over 12 amino acids. The germline CDR1 and CDR2 sequences are MNHEY and SVGEGT.

The chain recombines TRBV4-3 with TRBJ1-1; D might be TRBD1 (5 bases). The CDR3 totals 16 residues. Trimming removed 2 bases from V and 9 bases from J, with 22 bases in between. Germline assignment: CDR1 LGHNA and CDR2 YSLEER. Written as DNA, the CDR3 is TGCGCCAGCAGCCAAAGAGGGGTGATAGGCGGGATGAAAGCTTTCTTT. Protein product: CASSQRGVIGGMKAFF.

The chain links TRBV20-1 to TRBJ1-5; D gene ambiguous. CDR3 length equals 13 residues. With 2 bases removed from V and 6 bases from J, the gap between germline ends came to 11 bases. CDR1 and CDR2 from the germline V gene are DFQATT and SNEGSKA (reference sequence). The CDR3 nucleotides read TGCAGTGCTAGATTCAAAGTGGGTCAGCCCCAGCATTTT. Amino acid sequence: CSARFKVGQPQHF.

The chain has TRBV6-5 and TRBJ2-1; D gene uncertain. Germline CDR1 and CDR2: MNHEY and SVGAGI. Trimming cost V 7 bases and J 9 bases, with 13 bases left between them. The CDR3 has 12 residues. CDR3: CASKPVGGEQFF. DNA for the CDR3: TGTGCCAGCAAGCCGGTGGGCGGTGAGCAGTTCTTC.

The chain uses TRBV12-3 or TRBV12-4 and TRBJ1-6, with D unresolved. The CDR3 extends over 14 amino acids. The V and J ends lost 2 bases and 8 bases respectively, with 10 bases between them. The CDR3 bases are TGTGCCAGCAGTTTAATGACGGGAGATTCACCCCTCCACTTT. This encodes CASSLMTGDSPLHF.

J is TRBJ2-1 and V is TRBV5-6, with 7 bases that match TRBD1. Germline V gene lookup returns CDR1 SGHDT and CDR2 YYEEEE. With 4 bases clipped from V and 13 bases from J, the junction kept 14 bases outside the gene matches. CDR3 length equals 14 residues. CDR3: CASSDREPKETQFF. In DNA form, the CDR3 reads TGTGCCAGCAGCGACAGGGAGCCAAAAGAGACCCAGTTCTTC.